A selection of T cell receptor beta chains follows, all from one sample in a study of blood T cells in healthy people across ages. One entry per CDR3 protein results from TCRdb running MiXCR on the 5' RACE reads. Of approximately 800,000 distinct CDR3 sequences in the sample, 46% were seen once. The specimen sequenced was blood. The receptors shown here come from a man aged 80 or over in good health. Each CDR3 is given with its conserved first and last residue. D genes are given only for firm matches. Some rows mark clone size as missing; the rest say once, few, many or name a class of expanded clone.

CDR3 DNA: TGCGCCAGCAGCCCTCAACCTGGCTACGAGGAAGCCCAGCAGTACTTC; CDR3 protein: CASSPQPGYEEAQQYF; V gene: TRBV5-1; D gene: NA; J gene: TRBJ2-7; clone size: NA
CDR3 DNA: TGTGCCAGCAGCCAAGAAGAGGGTTTGGAGGAGACCCAGTACTTC; CDR3 protein: CASSQEEGLEETQYF; V gene: TRBV4-2; D gene: NA; J gene: TRBJ2-5; clone size: NA
CDR3 DNA: TGTGCCAGCCCTCCTAAGCCCCCGGGACTGAGCTCCTACGAGCAGTACTTC; CDR3 protein: CASPPKPPGLSSYEQYF; V gene: TRBV12-3/TRBV12-4; D gene: NA; J gene: TRBJ2-7; clone size: NA
CDR3 DNA: TGCGCCAGCAGCCTGGCTGGGAAGGGGGCCGACGAGCAGTACTTC; CDR3 protein: CASSLAGKGADEQYF; V gene: TRBV4-3; D gene: TRBD1; J gene: TRBJ2-7; clone size: NA
CDR3 DNA: TGCAGTGCTAGACTAGCGGGAGAGGAGACCCAGTTCTTC; CDR3 protein: CSARLAGEETQFF; V gene: TRBV20-1; D gene: TRBD2; J gene: TRBJ2-1; clone size: NA
CDR3 DNA: TGTGCCAGCGGTAGTCGTCGAGAGACCCAGTACTTC; CDR3 protein: CASGSRRETQYF; V gene: TRBV12-3/TRBV12-4; D gene: NA; J gene: TRBJ2-5; clone size: NA
CDR3 DNA: TGTGCCAGCAGCCCCGGACGGAGCTCCTACAATGAGCAGTTCTTC; CDR3 protein: CASSPGRSSYNEQFF; V gene: TRBV18; D gene: NA; J gene: TRBJ2-1; clone size: NA
CDR3 DNA: TGCGCCAGCAGCTTGGACAGCCACAATGAGCAGTTCTTC; CDR3 protein: CASSLDSHNEQFF; V gene: TRBV5-1; D gene: NA; J gene: TRBJ2-1; clone size: NA
CDR3 DNA: TGTGCCAGCTCTAGGGCGGCCTATTATCAGCCCCAGCATTTT; CDR3 protein: CASSRAAYYQPQHF; V gene: TRBV2; D gene: NA; J gene: TRBJ1-5; clone size: NA
CDR3 DNA: TGCAGCGCTTCCGGATGGACAGGGGGTTCCTACGAGCAGTACTTC; CDR3 protein: CSASGWTGGSYEQYF; V gene: TRBV29-1; D gene: TRBD1; J gene: TRBJ2-7; clone size: NA
CDR3 DNA: TGTGCCAGCGGCCAAGCGGCTAGCTTTGGCGAGCAGTACTTC; CDR3 protein: CASGQAASFGEQYF; V gene: TRBV4-2; D gene: NA; J gene: TRBJ2-7; clone size: NA
CDR3 DNA: TGCAGCGTTGATTATGGGACTAGCGATGAGCAGTTCTTC; CDR3 protein: CSVDYGTSDEQFF; V gene: TRBV29-1; D gene: TRBD2; J gene: TRBJ2-1; clone size: NA
CDR3 DNA: TGCAGTCCTTCGACAGGGCCATCTAGCACAGATACGCAGTATTTT; CDR3 protein: CSPSTGPSSTDTQYF; V gene: TRBV20-1; D gene: TRBD1; J gene: TRBJ2-3; clone size: NA
CDR3 DNA: TGCGCCAGCAGCCAAGATCGGGGCATTCAGTACTTC; CDR3 protein: CASSQDRGIQYF; V gene: TRBV4-3; D gene: NA; J gene: TRBJ2-4; clone size: NA
CDR3 DNA: TGTGCCAGCAGTTACGGGGCTAGCCCAGAGACCCAGTACTTC; CDR3 protein: CASSYGASPETQYF; V gene: TRBV6-5; D gene: NA; J gene: TRBJ2-5; clone size: NA
CDR3 DNA: TGTGCCAGCACCATGGGACAGCTCCCTAACTATGGCTACACCTTC; CDR3 protein: CASTMGQLPNYGYTF; V gene: TRBV12-3/TRBV12-4; D gene: TRBD1; J gene: TRBJ1-2; clone size: NA
CDR3 DNA: TGTGCCAGCAGTGAAGAGGCTAGCGGGGGGGCCGACCAGTACTTC; CDR3 protein: CASSEEASGGADQYF; V gene: TRBV6-1; D gene: TRBD2; J gene: TRBJ2-5; clone size: once
CDR3 DNA: TGCGCCAGCAGCTTGGGGGCAGCCGTACCCTCGGCTTTCTTT; CDR3 protein: CASSLGAAVPSAFF; V gene: TRBV5-1; D gene: NA; J gene: TRBJ1-1; clone size: few
CDR3 DNA: TGCAGTGCCCCTAAGGAATCTGGGGCCAACGTCCTGACTTTC; CDR3 protein: CSAPKESGANVLTF; V gene: TRBV20-1; D gene: NA; J gene: TRBJ2-6; clone size: few
CDR3 DNA: TGCAGTGCTAGAGGTGGGCCCCCCTTTAGCGGGAGCTACAATGAGCAGTTCTTC; CDR3 protein: CSARGGPPFSGSYNEQFF; V gene: TRBV20-1; D gene: TRBD2; J gene: TRBJ2-1; clone size: NA
CDR3 DNA: TGTGCCATCAGTGAAGGGACAGGGGATGACGAGCAGTACTTC; CDR3 protein: CAISEGTGDDEQYF; V gene: TRBV10-3; D gene: TRBD1; J gene: TRBJ2-7; clone size: many
CDR3 DNA: TGTGCCAGCAGTTTAGAGGCGGGAAACGAGCAGTACTTC; CDR3 protein: CASSLEAGNEQYF; V gene: TRBV12-3/TRBV12-4; D gene: NA; J gene: TRBJ2-7; clone size: NA
CDR3 DNA: TGCAGTGCTCCCAGAGACGGGAGGAACGGAGATACGCAGTATTTT; CDR3 protein: CSAPRDGRNGDTQYF; V gene: TRBV20-1; D gene: TRBD2; J gene: TRBJ2-3; clone size: NA
CDR3 DNA: TGTGCCAGCAGCGAATGGGACGGTTATAGCAATCAGCCCCAGCATTTT; CDR3 protein: CASSEWDGYSNQPQHF; V gene: TRBV7-9; D gene: NA; J gene: TRBJ1-5; clone size: NA
CDR3 DNA: TGCGCCAGCAGCTTGGATTGGGGTCCCAATGAGCAGTTCTTC; CDR3 protein: CASSLDWGPNEQFF; V gene: TRBV5-1; D gene: NA; J gene: TRBJ2-1; clone size: NA
CDR3 DNA: TGTGCCACCAGCAGAGATGTCGGTGAGCGGACCCAGTACTTC; CDR3 protein: CATSRDVGERTQYF; V gene: TRBV15; D gene: NA; J gene: TRBJ2-5; clone size: few
CDR3 DNA: TGTGCCAGCAGTTACTCGATCTTCCGGACAGCCTACGAGCAGTACTTC; CDR3 protein: CASSYSIFRTAYEQYF; V gene: TRBV6-2/TRBV6-3; D gene: NA; J gene: TRBJ2-7; clone size: NA
CDR3 DNA: TGTGCCAGCAGTTCTCCGACTCCGCAGTACTTC; CDR3 protein: CASSSPTPQYF; V gene: TRBV6-2/TRBV6-3; D gene: NA; J gene: TRBJ2-7; clone size: few
CDR3 DNA: TGTGCCAGCAGTTTCCAACAGGGTATAGAGACCCAGTACTTC; CDR3 protein: CASSFQQGIETQYF; V gene: TRBV12-3/TRBV12-4; D gene: NA; J gene: TRBJ2-5; clone size: NA
CDR3 DNA: TGCACCAGCAGCCAAGGACTAGCGGGAATCAATGAGCAGTTCTTC; CDR3 protein: CTSSQGLAGINEQFF; V gene: TRBV4-1; D gene: TRBD2; J gene: TRBJ2-1; clone size: NA
CDR3 DNA: TGTGCCAGCAGTACCTTAGCGGGAGGGGAGGCAGATACGCAGTATTTT; CDR3 protein: CASSTLAGGEADTQYF; V gene: TRBV28; D gene: TRBD2; J gene: TRBJ2-3; clone size: NA
CDR3 DNA: TGCAGTGCTTCCGGGACTAGCGGGAGGGAAAGGGAGACCCAGTACTTC; CDR3 protein: CSASGTSGRERETQYF; V gene: TRBV20-1; D gene: TRBD2; J gene: TRBJ2-5; clone size: many
CDR3 DNA: TGTGCCACCAGTGATGGCTCAGCGGGAGTGTTCTACAATGAGCAGTTCTTC; CDR3 protein: CATSDGSAGVFYNEQFF; V gene: TRBV24-1; D gene: TRBD2; J gene: TRBJ2-1; clone size: NA
CDR3 DNA: TGTGCCAGCAGCTTAGTGGTAAACTTCCAAGAGACCCAGTACTTC; CDR3 protein: CASSLVVNFQETQYF; V gene: TRBV7-2; D gene: NA; J gene: TRBJ2-5; clone size: few
CDR3 DNA: TGTGCCAGCAGTTTGGCACCATTCGAGCAGTACTTC; CDR3 protein: CASSLAPFEQYF; V gene: TRBV28; D gene: NA; J gene: TRBJ2-7; clone size: NA
CDR3 DNA: TGCGCCAGCAGCTCGCGAGAGAACCCTGCCTCAGGGGAGCTGTTTTTT; CDR3 protein: CASSSRENPASGELFF; V gene: TRBV5-1; D gene: NA; J gene: TRBJ2-2; clone size: NA
CDR3 DNA: TGTGCCACCCTGTCGACGGGTTACGAGCAGTACTTC; CDR3 protein: CATLSTGYEQYF; V gene: TRBV12-3/TRBV12-4; D gene: NA; J gene: TRBJ2-7; clone size: few
CDR3 DNA: TGTGCCAGCAGCTTAGAACGGCGGGGTAATGAAAAACTGTTTTTT; CDR3 protein: CASSLERRGNEKLFF; V gene: TRBV7-2; D gene: NA; J gene: TRBJ1-4; clone size: NA
CDR3 DNA: TGCAGTGCTAGGGCCGGGACTAGCGTGGGAACCGGGGAGCTGTTTTTT; CDR3 protein: CSARAGTSVGTGELFF; V gene: TRBV20-1; D gene: TRBD2; J gene: TRBJ2-2; clone size: NA
CDR3 DNA: TGCAGTGCTGGTATGACAGGGGAACAGGGCGAGCAGTACTTC; CDR3 protein: CSAGMTGEQGEQYF; V gene: TRBV20-1; D gene: TRBD1; J gene: TRBJ2-7; clone size: few
CDR3 DNA: TGTGCCAGCAGGTCGGCCGGAACTAGCAATCAGCCCCAGCATTTT; CDR3 protein: CASRSAGTSNQPQHF; V gene: TRBV27; D gene: NA; J gene: TRBJ1-5; clone size: NA
CDR3 DNA: TGTGCCAGCAGCCCACTAGCGGGAGGGACGAATGAGCAGTACTTC; CDR3 protein: CASSPLAGGTNEQYF; V gene: TRBV12-3/TRBV12-4; D gene: TRBD2; J gene: TRBJ2-4; clone size: NA
CDR3 DNA: TGTGCCAGCAGTTACTCGGCAGCCCTCCACGAGCAGTACTTC; CDR3 protein: CASSYSAALHEQYF; V gene: TRBV6-6; D gene: NA; J gene: TRBJ2-7; clone size: NA
CDR3 DNA: TGTGCCAGCAGCCGGAGGACTAGCGGGAGCCACGAGCAGTACTTC; CDR3 protein: CASSRRTSGSHEQYF; V gene: TRBV7-2; D gene: TRBD2; J gene: TRBJ2-7; clone size: few
CDR3 DNA: TGTGCCAGCAGCTTAGTACAGGCGAACACTGAAGCTTTCTTT; CDR3 protein: CASSLVQANTEAFF; V gene: TRBV7-2; D gene: NA; J gene: TRBJ1-1; clone size: NA
CDR3 DNA: TGTGCCAGCAGTTTGGCGGGAGGGTACAATGAGCAGTACTTC; CDR3 protein: CASSLAGGYNEQYF; V gene: TRBV28; D gene: TRBD2; J gene: TRBJ2-7; clone size: many
CDR3 DNA: TGCAGCGTTGACTTAGGGTACAGAGAAGCTTTCTTT; CDR3 protein: CSVDLGYREAFF; V gene: TRBV29-1; D gene: NA; J gene: TRBJ1-1; clone size: NA
CDR3 DNA: TGCGCCAGCAGTGTCCCTATGGGACTAGCCGGCGAGCAGTACTTC; CDR3 protein: CASSVPMGLAGEQYF; V gene: TRBV10-2; D gene: TRBD2; J gene: TRBJ2-7; clone size: NA
CDR3 DNA: TGCAGCGTTGATCCGGGAGAGGAGACCCAGTACTTC; CDR3 protein: CSVDPGEETQYF; V gene: TRBV29-1; D gene: NA; J gene: TRBJ2-5; clone size: few
CDR3 DNA: TGTGCCAGCAGTTTTTGGGGAACTAATGAAAAACTGTTTTTT; CDR3 protein: CASSFWGTNEKLFF; V gene: TRBV12-3/TRBV12-4; D gene: NA; J gene: TRBJ1-4; clone size: NA
CDR3 DNA: TGTGCCAGCACTGGCTCCTCGGTCTATAATTCACCCCTCCACTTT; CDR3 protein: CASTGSSVYNSPLHF; V gene: TRBV6-5; D gene: NA; J gene: TRBJ1-6; clone size: NA
CDR3 DNA: TGCAGTGCTAGGGCAGGGGGAGCTCCCGAGCAGTACTTC; CDR3 protein: CSARAGGAPEQYF; V gene: TRBV20-1; D gene: TRBD1; J gene: TRBJ2-7; clone size: NA
CDR3 DNA: TGCAGCGTTATTTCCCCTGTTCCGGGACAGAACTACGAGCAGTACTTC; CDR3 protein: CSVISPVPGQNYEQYF; V gene: TRBV29-1; D gene: TRBD1; J gene: TRBJ2-7; clone size: NA
CDR3 DNA: TGTGCCAGCAGTGACGCCAGGGAAGGCGCTGAAGCTTTCTTT; CDR3 protein: CASSDAREGAEAFF; V gene: TRBV25-1; D gene: NA; J gene: TRBJ1-1; clone size: NA